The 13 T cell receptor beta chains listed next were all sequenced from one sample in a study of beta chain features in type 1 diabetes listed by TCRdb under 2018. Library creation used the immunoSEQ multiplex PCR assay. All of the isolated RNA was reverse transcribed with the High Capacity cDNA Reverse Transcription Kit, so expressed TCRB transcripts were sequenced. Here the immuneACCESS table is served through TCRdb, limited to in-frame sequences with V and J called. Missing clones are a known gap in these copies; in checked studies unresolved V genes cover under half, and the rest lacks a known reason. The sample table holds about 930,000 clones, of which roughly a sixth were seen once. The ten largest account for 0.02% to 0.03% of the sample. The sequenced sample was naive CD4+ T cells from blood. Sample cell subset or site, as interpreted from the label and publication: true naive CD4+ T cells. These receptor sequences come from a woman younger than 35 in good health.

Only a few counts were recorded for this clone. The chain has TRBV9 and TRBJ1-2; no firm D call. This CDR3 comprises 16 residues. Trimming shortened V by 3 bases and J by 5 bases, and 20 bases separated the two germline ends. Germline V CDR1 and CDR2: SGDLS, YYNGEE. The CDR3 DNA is TGTGCCAGCAGCGGGTCTAGGATGTCTAATACATATGGCTACACCTTC. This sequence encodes CASSGSRMSNTYGYTF.

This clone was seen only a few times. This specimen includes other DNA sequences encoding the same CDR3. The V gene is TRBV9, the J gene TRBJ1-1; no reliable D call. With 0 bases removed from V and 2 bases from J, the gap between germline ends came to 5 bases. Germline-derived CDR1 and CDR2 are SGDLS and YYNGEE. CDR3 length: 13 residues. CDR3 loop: CASSVGSNTEAFF. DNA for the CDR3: TGTGCCAGCAGCGTAGGCAGTAACACTGAAGCTTTCTTT.

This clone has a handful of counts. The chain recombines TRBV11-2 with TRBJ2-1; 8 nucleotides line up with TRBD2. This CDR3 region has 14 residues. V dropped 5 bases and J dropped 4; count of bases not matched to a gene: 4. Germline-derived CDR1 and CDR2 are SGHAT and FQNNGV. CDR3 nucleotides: TGTGCCAGCAGCCTGCCTAGCGGGTACAATGAGCAGTTCTTC. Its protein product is CASSLPSGYNEQFF.

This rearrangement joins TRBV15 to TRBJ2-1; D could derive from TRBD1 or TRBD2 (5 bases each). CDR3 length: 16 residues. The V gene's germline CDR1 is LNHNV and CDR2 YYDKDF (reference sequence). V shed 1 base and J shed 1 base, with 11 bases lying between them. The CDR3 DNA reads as TGTGCCACCAGCAGAGGGGGGATGGGGTCCTACAATGAGCAGTTCTTC. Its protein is CATSRGGMGSYNEQFF.

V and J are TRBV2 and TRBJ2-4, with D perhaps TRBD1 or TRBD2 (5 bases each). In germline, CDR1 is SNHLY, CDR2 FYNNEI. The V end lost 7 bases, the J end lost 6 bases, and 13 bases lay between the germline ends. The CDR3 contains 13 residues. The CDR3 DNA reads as TGTGCCAGCACCCGGGACGGAAGAAACATTCAGTACTTC. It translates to CASTRDGRNIQYF.

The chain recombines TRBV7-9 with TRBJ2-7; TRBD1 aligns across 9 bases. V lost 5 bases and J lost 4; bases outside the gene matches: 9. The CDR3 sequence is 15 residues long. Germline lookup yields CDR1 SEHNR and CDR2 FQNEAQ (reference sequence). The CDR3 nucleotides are TGTGCCAGCAGCCGGAATACAGGGGGCGCATACGAGCAGTACTTC. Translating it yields CASSRNTGGAYEQYF.

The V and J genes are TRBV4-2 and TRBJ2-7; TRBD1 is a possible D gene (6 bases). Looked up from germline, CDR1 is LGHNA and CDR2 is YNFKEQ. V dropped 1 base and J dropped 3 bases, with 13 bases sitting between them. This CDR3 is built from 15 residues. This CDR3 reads CASSQGGHVNYEQYF. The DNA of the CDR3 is TGTGCCAGCAGCCAAGGGGGGCACGTCAACTACGAGCAGTACTTC.

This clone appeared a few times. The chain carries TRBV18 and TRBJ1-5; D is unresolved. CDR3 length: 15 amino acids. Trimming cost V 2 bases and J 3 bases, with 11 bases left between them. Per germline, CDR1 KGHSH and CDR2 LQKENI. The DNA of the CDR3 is TGTGCCAGCTCACCAGTTGCCAGGTCCAATCAGCCCCAGCATTTT. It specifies CASSPVARSNQPQHF.

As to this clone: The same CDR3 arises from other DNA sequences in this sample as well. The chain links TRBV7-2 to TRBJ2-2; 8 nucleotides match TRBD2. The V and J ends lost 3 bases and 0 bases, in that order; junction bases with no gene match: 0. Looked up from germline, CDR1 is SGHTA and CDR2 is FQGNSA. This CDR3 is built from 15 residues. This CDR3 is CASSLGLANTGELFF. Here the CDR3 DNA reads TGTGCCAGCAGCTTGGGACTAGCGAACACCGGGGAGCTGTTTTTT.

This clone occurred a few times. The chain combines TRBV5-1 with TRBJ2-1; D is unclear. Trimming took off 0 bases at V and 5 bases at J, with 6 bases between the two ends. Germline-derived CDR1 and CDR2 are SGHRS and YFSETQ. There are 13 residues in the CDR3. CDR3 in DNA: TGCGCCAGCAGCTTGGAGGACCACAATGAGCAGTTCTTC. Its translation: CASSLEDHNEQFF. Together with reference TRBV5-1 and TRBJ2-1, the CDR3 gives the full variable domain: KAGVTQTPRYLIKTRGQQVTLSCSPISGHRSVSWYQQTPGQGLQFLFEYFSETQRNKGNFPGRFSGRQFSNSRSEMNVSTLELGDSALYLCASSLEDHNEQFFGPGTRLTVL.

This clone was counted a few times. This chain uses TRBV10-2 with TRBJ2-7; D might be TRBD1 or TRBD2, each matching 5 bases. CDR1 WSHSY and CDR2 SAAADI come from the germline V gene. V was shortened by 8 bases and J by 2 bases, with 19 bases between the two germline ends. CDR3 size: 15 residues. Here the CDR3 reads CASLNNRDGTYEQYF. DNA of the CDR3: TGCGCCAGCCTAAACAACCGGGACGGGACCTACGAGCAGTACTTC.

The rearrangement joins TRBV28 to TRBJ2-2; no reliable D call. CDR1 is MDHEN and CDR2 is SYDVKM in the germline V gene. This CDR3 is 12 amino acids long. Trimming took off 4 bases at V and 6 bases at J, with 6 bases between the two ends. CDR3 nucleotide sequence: TGTGCCAGCAGTTGGCCGGCCGGGGAGCTGTTTTTT. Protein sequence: CASSWPAGELFF.

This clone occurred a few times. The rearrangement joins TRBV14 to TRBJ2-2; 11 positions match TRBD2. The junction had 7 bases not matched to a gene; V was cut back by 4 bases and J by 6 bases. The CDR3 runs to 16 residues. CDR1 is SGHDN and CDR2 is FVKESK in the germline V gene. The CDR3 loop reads CASSPLAGGRSGELFF. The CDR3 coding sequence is TGTGCCAGCAGCCCCTTAGCGGGAGGGCGGTCCGGGGAGCTGTTTTTT.